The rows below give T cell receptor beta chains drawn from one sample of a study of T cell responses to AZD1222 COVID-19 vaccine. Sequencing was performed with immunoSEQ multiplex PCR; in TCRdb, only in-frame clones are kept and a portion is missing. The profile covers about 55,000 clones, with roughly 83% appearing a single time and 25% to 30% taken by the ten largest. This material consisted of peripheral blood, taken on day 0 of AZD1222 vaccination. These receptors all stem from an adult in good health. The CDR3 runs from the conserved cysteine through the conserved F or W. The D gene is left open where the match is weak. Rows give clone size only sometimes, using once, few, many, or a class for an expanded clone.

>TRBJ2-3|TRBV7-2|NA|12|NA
TGTGCCAGCAGCGCCTACGACGATACGCAGTATTTT
CASSAYDDTQYF
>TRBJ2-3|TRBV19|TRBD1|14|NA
TGTGCCAGTAGTAAGGACAGGGGCGCAGATACGCAGTATTTT
CASSKDRGADTQYF
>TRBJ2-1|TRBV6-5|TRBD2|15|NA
TGTGCCAGCAGCGCCATAGCGGGAGGGTACAATGAGCAGTTCTTC
CASSAIAGGYNEQFF
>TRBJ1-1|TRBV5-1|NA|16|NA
TGCGCCAGCAGCTTGGCCCGCCAGGGTCGGAATACTGAAGCTTTCTTT
CASSLARQGRNTEAFF
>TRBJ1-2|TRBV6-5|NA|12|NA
TGTGCCAGCGAGCCTGCGCTGTATGGCTACACCTTC
CASEPALYGYTF
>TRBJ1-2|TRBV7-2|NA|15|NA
TGTGCCAGCAGCTTAGATGCGGGGATTAACTATGGCTACACCTTC
CASSLDAGINYGYTF
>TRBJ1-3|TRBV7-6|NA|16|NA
TGTGCCAGCAGCAATCCCCGGGGAGCCTCTGGAAACACCATATATTTT
CASSNPRGASGNTIYF
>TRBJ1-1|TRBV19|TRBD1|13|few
TGTGCCAGTGGGAGGGGGCGGCTCACTGAAGCTTTCTTT
CASGRGRLTEAFF
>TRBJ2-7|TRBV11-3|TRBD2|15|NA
TGTGCCAGCAAAGATAGAACTAGCGGGAAAGACGAGCAGTACTTC
CASKDRTSGKDEQYF
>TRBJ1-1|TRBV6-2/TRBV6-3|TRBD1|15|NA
TGTGCCAGCAGTCAGCCTAGACAGGGGGCGAGTGAAGCTTTCTTT
CASSQPRQGASEAFF
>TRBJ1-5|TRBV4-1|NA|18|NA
TGCGCCAGCAGCCAGCCCCGGGACGGGGGCAATAGCAATCAGCCCCAGCATTTT
CASSQPRDGGNSNQPQHF
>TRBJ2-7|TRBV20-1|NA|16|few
TGCAGTGCCAGTCTTCCCGACAGGTTGTTGGACTACGAGCAGTACTTC
CSASLPDRLLDYEQYF